The rows below give T cell receptor beta chains drawn from one sample of a study of blood T cell repertoires in COVID-19. Measured with immunoSEQ multiplex PCR; TCRdb has only the in-frame clones, and not every one. The data hold approximately 150,000 clones, with 88% observed a single time. Sequencing was performed on peripheral blood. These receptor sequences come from a man between 65 and 85 years old with acute or convalescent COVID-19. CDR3s include the opening cysteine and the closing phenylalanine or tryptophan. The D gene is left open where the match is weak. Expanded clones are given a class, and other clones once, few, many or no size at all.

once | TRBJ1-1 | TRBV10-3 | TRBD1 | TGTGCCATCAGTGAAGGACAGGGGAGGAACACTGAAGCTTTCTTT | CAISEGQGRNTEAFF
few | TRBJ1-2 | TRBV4-2 | TRBD1 | TGTGCCAGTCAATTTGACAGGGGGCCCAACTATGGCTACACCTTC | CASQFDRGPNYGYTF
. | TRBJ1-2 | TRBV5-4 | . | TGTGCCAGCAGCCGTCCCCCGGCGGACTATGGCTACACCTTC | CASSRPPADYGYTF
. | TRBJ1-1 | TRBV3-1/TRBV3-2 | TRBD1 | TGTGCCAGCAGCCAGACAGGGGTTAATGAAGCTTTCTTT | CASSQTGVNEAFF
. | TRBJ1-1 | TRBV19 | . | TGTGCCAGTAGCCGACAGGCCTATGGCGACACTGAAGCTTTCTTT | CASSRQAYGDTEAFF
. | TRBJ1-5 | TRBV7-8 | TRBD1 | TGTGCCAGCAGCTTAGTAGCACAGGGGAATCAGCCCCAGCATTTT | CASSLVAQGNQPQHF
few | TRBJ1-1 | TRBV28 | . | TGTGCCAGCAGACTTAGGGCGAGAGGGAAGAACACTGAAGCTTTCTTT | CASRLRARGKNTEAFF
. | TRBJ2-2 | TRBV6-4 | TRBD1 | TGTGCCAGCAGTGGACAGGGGGCAAACGGGGAGCTGTTTTTT | CASSGQGANGELFF
. | TRBJ1-5 | TRBV3-1/TRBV3-2 | . | TGTGCCAGCAGTCCGGTAAAGGGGGGGGATCAGCCCCAGCATTTT | CASSPVKGGDQPQHF
once | TRBJ1-1 | TRBV28 | TRBD1 | TGTGCCAGCAGCATCTACAGGGGGGAGACTGAAGCTTTCTTT | CASSIYRGETEAFF
once | TRBJ2-7 | TRBV18 | TRBD1 | TGTGCCAGCTCATCCCACGGGACAGGGTTCGAGCAGTACTTC | CASSSHGTGFEQYF
. | TRBJ2-7 | TRBV11-2 | TRBD2 | TGTGCCAGCAGCCAGCTGGCTAGCGGGAGGGCCATCTACGAGCAGTACTTC | CASSQLASGRAIYEQYF
. | TRBJ2-4 | TRBV27 | . | TGTGCCAGCAGCTTGACACTAGCCAAAAACATTCAGTACTTC | CASSLTLAKNIQYF
few | TRBJ2-1 | TRBV5-1 | TRBD2 | TGCGCCAGCAGCTTGATTCCGGGACTATCCTACAATGAGCAGTTCTTC | CASSLIPGLSYNEQFF
once | TRBJ1-2 | TRBV7-9 | TRBD1 | TGTGCCAGCAGCTCTTACAGGGGTCTTGGCTATGGCTACACCTTC | CASSSYRGLGYGYTF
. | TRBJ2-1 | TRBV7-9 | TRBD2 | TGTGCCAGCAGCCCGGTAGCGGGAGACTACAATGAGCAGTTCTTC | CASSPVAGDYNEQFF
. | TRBJ2-5 | TRBV29-1 | TRBD2 | TGCAGCGTTGAATTCGGTAGCGGGCGTCAAGAGACCCAGTACTTC | CSVEFGSGRQETQYF
once | TRBJ1-2 | TRBV15 | TRBD1 | TGTGCCACCAGCAGAGAGCGCCCCGAGGACAGGGGGCTCTATGGCTACACCTTC | CATSRERPEDRGLYGYTF
. | TRBJ1-3 | TRBV28 | . | TGTGCCAGCAGCTCCGGAGGGTCGGGGGACGGAAACACCATATATTTT | CASSSGGSGDGNTIYF
. | TRBJ2-4 | TRBV7-2 | . | TGTGCCAGCAGCTTATCGGAAAACATTCAGTACTTC | CASSLSENIQYF
. | TRBJ2-3 | TRBV4-2 | TRBD2 | TGTGCCAGCAGCCTGACCGGGACTAGCGGGGTCACAGATACGCAGTATTTT | CASSLTGTSGVTDTQYF
once | TRBJ1-3 | TRBV28 | . | TGTGCCAGCAGCCTTGCCGCACGGAGTACTGGAAACACCATATATTTT | CASSLAARSTGNTIYF